The present TCR beta chain was sequenced within a study of beta chain features in type 1 diabetes. Points from the study as a whole: The study found moderately but significantly shorter TCRB CDR3s in all four CD4+ subsets of Type 1 diabetes patients.

This clone turned up a few times. Its antigen is unknown. Of the isolated RNA, all was reverse transcribed, and so the sequenced material was expressed TCRB transcripts. TCRdb's copy holds only in-frame clones and misses some; the assay was immunoSEQ multiplex PCR. The sample lists a few hundred thousand clones; roughly 17% were seen once. Source material: naive CD4+ T cells from blood. The TCR was taken from a man between 25 and 39 years old with type 1 diabetes.

CDR3 in amino acids: CASSQVPDRAGQPQHF. The CDR3 DNA is TGCGCCAGCAGCCAAGTCCCGGACAGGGCAGGACAGCCCCAGCATTTT. This chain joins TRBV4-1 and TRBJ1-5, with 8 nucleotides matching TRBD1. The V gene's germline CDR1 is MGHRA and CDR2 YSYEKL. The CDR3 covers 16 residues. V dropped 1 base and J dropped 7; count of bases not matched to a gene: 9.